Below are 31 T cell receptor beta chains sequenced from a single sample in a study of response to subunit inactivated influenza vaccine. TCRdb fed the RT-PCR reads into MiXCR, producing one record per CDR3 protein. The table includes hundreds of thousands of distinct CDR3 sequences, 6% to 9% detected once. This sample comprised PBMCs from blood, obtained around 25 months after vaccination. These receptor sequences come from a man between 50 and 69 years old who received an inactivated influenza vaccine.

The chain employs TRBV20-1 and TRBJ1-4, with D perhaps matching TRBD1 (5 bases). V lost 0 bases, J lost 5 bases, and 10 bases lay in between. The CDR3 totals 14 residues. Germline CDR1 is DFQATT and CDR2 is SNEGSKA (reference sequence). The CDR3 reads CSARDEAGNEKLFF. Here the CDR3 DNA reads TGCAGTGCTAGAGATGAAGCAGGGAATGAAAAACTGTTTTTT.

The chain carries TRBV6-1 and TRBJ1-3; 11 bases fit TRBD1. The V segment lost 6 bases and the J segment 0 bases; nucleotides outside the gene matches: 4. Germline-derived CDR1 and CDR2 are MNHNS and SASEGT. The CDR3 runs to 16 residues. CDR3 loop: CASRTGTGGSGNTIYF. CDR3 DNA: TGTGCCAGCAGGACCGGGACAGGGGGCTCTGGAAACACCATATATTTT.

The chain combines TRBV9 with TRBJ2-1; 8 positions agree with TRBD2. The CDR3 loop spans 17 amino acids. The V gene end was trimmed by 1 base and the J gene end by 9 bases; junction bases not matched to a gene: 15. Germline-derived CDR1 and CDR2 are SGDLS and YYNGEE. The CDR3 spells CASSVSTGAGGRGEQFF. The DNA for the CDR3 is TGTGCCAGCAGCGTAAGTACGGGGGCGGGAGGACGCGGTGAGCAGTTCTTC.

This chain uses TRBV7-6 with TRBJ2-5; D is ambiguous. The V and J ends lost 5 bases and 0 bases respectively, with 16 bases between them. Germline CDR1 SGHVS, CDR2 FNYEAQ. The CDR3 sequence is 16 residues long. In DNA, the CDR3 is TGTGCCAGCAGCCCTAGGCACACCAACTACCAAGAGACCCAGTACTTC. Protein product: CASSPRHTNYQETQYF. The full variable domain, with the rest looked up from reference TRBV7-6 and TRBJ2-5, is GAGVSQSPRYKVTKRGQDVALRCDPISGHVSLYWYRQALGQGPEFLTYFNYEAQQDKSGLPNDRFSAERPEGSISTLTIQRTEQRDSAMYRCASSPRHTNYQETQYFGPGTRLLVL.

This clonotype has a count of ten or more. This sequence joins TRBV20-1 and TRBJ2-7; the D is unclear. The CDR3 is 13 residues long. V was clipped by 1 base and J by 9 bases, with 16 bases between them. Germline assignment: CDR1 DFQATT and CDR2 SNEGSKA (reference sequence). The CDR3 nucleotides are TGCAGTGCTAGAGCAACGAGCCGGCAAGGGCAGTACTTC. Translation gives CSARATSRQGQYF.

Ten or more counts support this clonotype. The rearrangement links TRBV29-1 to TRBJ1-1; 7 positions agree with TRBD1. CDR1 and CDR2 from the germline V gene are SQVTM and ANQGSEA. CDR3 length equals 14 residues. Unmatched junction bases numbered 14, after V lost 7 bases and J lost 6 bases. The CDR3 bases are TGCAGCGCTCTCCCCCAAGGGGGCTTCGCTGAAGCTTTCTTT. Amino acids: CSALPQGGFAEAFF. The entire variable domain, with the rest obtained from reference TRBV29-1 and TRBJ1-1, is as follows: SAVISQKPSRDICQRGTSLTIQCQVDSQVTMMFWYRQQPGQSLTLIATANQGSEATYESGFVIDKFPISRPNLTFSTLTVSNMSPEDSSIYLCSALPQGGFAEAFFGQGTRLTVV.

This clonotype was recorded a few times. The rearrangement links TRBV3-1 to TRBJ2-4; D uncertain. Germline CDR1 and CDR2: LGHDT and YNNKEL (reference sequence). The V end lost 1 base, the J end lost 6 bases, and 4 bases lay between the germline ends. The CDR3 contains 12 residues. This chain's CDR3 is CASSQVRNIQYF. CDR3 nucleotide sequence: TGTGCCAGCAGCCAAGTAAGAAACATTCAGTACTTC.

This clonotype was counted at least ten times. The V and J genes are TRBV12-3 or TRBV12-4 and TRBJ2-2; maybe TRBD1 (5 bases). This CDR3 is built from 13 residues. Trimming pared 6 bases from V and 4 bases from J, leaving 9 bases between. The CDR3 is CASRGEFTGELFF. CDR3 in DNA: TGTGCCAGCAGAGGGGAATTCACCGGGGAGCTGTTTTTT.

The chain employs TRBV20-1 and TRBJ2-2; tentative D call: TRBD2 (5 bases). The CDR3 covers 14 residues. The germline V gene has CDR1 DFQATT and CDR2 SNEGSKA (reference sequence). V was cut by 2 bases and J by 0 bases, with 7 bases left in between. The CDR3 here is CSARIGANTGELFF. The CDR3 DNA sequence: TGCAGTGCTAGAATCGGGGCGAACACCGGGGAGCTGTTTTTT.

The J gene is TRBJ2-1, the V gene TRBV12-3 or TRBV12-4; D is undetermined. This CDR3 region has 11 residues. Trimming shortened V by 5 bases and J by 9 bases, and 8 bases separated the two germline ends. The CDR3 coding sequence is TGTGCCAGCAGTATACAGAGTGAGCAGTTCTTC. It encodes CASSIQSEQFF.

There are many counts of this clonotype. The genes are TRBV6-5 and TRBJ2-3; D gene uncertain. The CDR3 sequence is 13 residues long. Germline assignment: CDR1 MNHEY and CDR2 SVGAGI. V was cut by 2 bases and J by 3 bases, with 6 bases left in between. The DNA of the CDR3 is TGTGCCAGCAGTTACACTGGGACAGATACGCAGTATTTT. Translated, it gives CASSYTGTDTQYF.

In regard to this clonotype: At one end, the junction sequence differs from germline, possibly due to a read error. This chain links TRBV7-2 with TRBJ1-5, with 11 positions matching TRBD1. The CDR3 is made up of 15 amino acids. Germline values: CDR1 SGHTA, CDR2 FQGNSA. DNA of the CDR3: TGTGCCGGCAGCTTAGGACAGGGGGCAGGGCAGCCCCAGCATTTT. It yields the protein CAGSLGQGAGQPQHF.

Only a few counts were recorded for this clonotype. The chain has TRBV5-1 and TRBJ1-2, with D possibly TRBD1 on 6 matching bases. Germline CDR1 and CDR2: SGHRS and YFSETQ. The V end lost 4 bases, the J end lost 5 bases, and 12 bases lay between the germline ends. The CDR3 sequence is 13 residues long. The DNA for the CDR3 is TGCGCCAGCAGCCCCTCGGACAGTTATGGCTACACCTTC. Encoded protein: CASSPSDSYGYTF.

The chain joins TRBV2 to TRBJ1-2; no definite D call. Germline V gene lookup returns CDR1 SNHLY and CDR2 FYNNEI. The V end lost 2 bases, the J end lost 11 bases, and 9 bases lay between the germline ends. CDR3 length: 11 residues. CDR3 nucleotides: TGTGCCAGCAGTGAATCGGGGAGGTACACCTTC. Amino acid sequence: CASSESGRYTF.

V is TRBV7-9 and J is TRBJ2-7; no firm D call. This CDR3 spans 13 amino acids. Germline CDR1 and CDR2: SEHNR and FQNEAQ (reference sequence). V lost 8 bases to trimming and J lost 3 bases, with 14 bases between them. This CDR3 is CASSIGLNYEQYF. CDR3 DNA sequence: TGTGCCAGCTCAATAGGCCTTAACTACGAGCAGTACTTC.

This chain joins TRBV6-2 or TRBV6-3 and TRBJ1-1; 8 bases are shared with TRBD1. V lost 0 bases and J lost 9; bases outside the gene matches: 3. This CDR3 contains 13 residues. The germline gives CDR1 MNHEY, CDR2 SVGEGT. CDR3 sequence (DNA): TGTGCCAGCAGTTACTCGCCAGGGGGCAAAGCTTTCTTT. Its protein is CASSYSPGGKAFF.

V is TRBV20-1 and J is TRBJ1-3, with D tentatively TRBD1 (5 bases). This CDR3 is built from 16 residues. Germline values: CDR1 DFQATT, CDR2 SNEGSKA (reference sequence). Trimming left V 4 bases short and J 0 bases short, with 16 bases between. Here the CDR3 reads CSAKPTGVVSGNTIYF. CDR3 coding DNA: TGCAGTGCTAAACCTACAGGAGTAGTCTCTGGAAACACCATATATTTT.

This clonotype has just a few counts. The chain recombines TRBV12-3 or TRBV12-4 with TRBJ2-2; 10 bases match TRBD1. The CDR3 totals 14 residues. The V segment lost 5 bases and the J segment 6 bases; nucleotides outside the gene matches: 3. CDR3 sequence: CASSKGTGAGELFF. As DNA, the CDR3 is TGTGCCAGCAGTAAAGGGACAGGGGCCGGGGAGCTGTTTTTT.

This clonotype was detected many times. V usage is TRBV5-1 and J usage is TRBJ2-1, with TRBD2 identical over 9 bases. The CDR3 length is 15 residues. Germline CDR1 is SGHRS and CDR2 is YFSETQ. V shed 1 base, J shed 5 bases, and the junction held 4 bases outside the gene matches. The CDR3 DNA is TGCGCCAGCAGCTTGCGGGCTAGCGGGGACAATGAGCAGTTCTTC. Translated: CASSLRASGDNEQFF.

Comment on this clonotype: This sequence may be a read error, since a much larger clone differs from it by one base. V and J are TRBV12-3 or TRBV12-4 and TRBJ1-6; 7 bases align to TRBD1. The junction had 19 bases not matched to a gene; V was cut back by 11 bases and J by 0 bases. The CDR3 extends over 19 amino acids. The CDR3 DNA reads as TGTGCCTGCCAGACCTTAAGCGGACAGGCAAGCTCCTATAATTCACCCCTCCACTTT. Protein: CACQTLSGQASSYNSPLHF.

The rearrangement links TRBV7-3 to TRBJ1-2; D is possibly TRBD1 (5 bases). Germline CDR1 is SGHTA and CDR2 is FQGTGA. V gave up 4 bases and J gave up 8 bases, with 14 bases separating them. The CDR3 runs 13 residues. The CDR3 nucleotides read TGTGCCAGCAGCTCGGGACCGGGGGAAGGCTACACCTTC. Its translation is CASSSGPGEGYTF.

This clonotype was observed a few times. The chain recombines TRBV20-1 with TRBJ2-3; TRBD2 aligns across 11 bases. From germline, CDR1 is DFQATT and CDR2 SNEGSKA (reference sequence). After removal of 1 base from V and 4 bases from J, the junction contained 13 bases not matched to a gene. There are 18 residues in the CDR3. CDR3 sequence: CSARGLGSGGAGPDTQYF. Written as DNA, the CDR3 is TGCAGTGCTAGAGGACTCGGTAGCGGGGGGGCGGGCCCAGATACGCAGTATTTT.

The sample holds a few counts of this clonotype. For the CDR3, the DNA is TGTGCCAGCAGTGAAGCGAAACCCCGGGAAGGAGGGACCCAGTACTTC. Its protein is CASSEAKPREGGTQYF. V usage is TRBV2 and J usage is TRBJ2-5; D perhaps matches TRBD2 (5 bases). The CDR3 sequence is 16 residues long. Trimming took 0 bases from V and 7 from J, leaving 18 bases between them. Germline CDR1 SNHLY, CDR2 FYNNEI.

This clonotype was seen at least ten times. One end of the junction varies from germline; a read error may be responsible. V usage is TRBV29-1 and J usage is TRBJ2-3, with 10 positions matching TRBD2. The CDR3 length is 10 residues. CDR1 is SQVTM, CDR2 ANQGSEA, per germline. CDR3 coding DNA: TGCAGCGTCGGACTAGCGGACAGCAATTTT. Protein product: CSVGLADSNF.

This clonotype was observed a few times. The chain employs TRBV27 and TRBJ2-3; 14 bases match TRBD2. CDR1 and CDR2 from the germline V gene are MNHEY and SMNVEV (reference sequence). Trimming removed 5 bases from V and 2 bases from J; junction bases left unmatched: 15. There are 20 residues in the CDR3. CDR3 bases: TGTGCCAGCAGTACCCGACTAGCGGGAGGGTTTCGGGGGATCACAGATACGCAGTATTTT. Residues: CASSTRLAGGFRGITDTQYF.

The chain uses TRBV20-1 and TRBJ1-4, with 8 bases aligning to TRBD1. The trim removed 2 bases at V and 4 bases at J, leaving 9 bases unmatched. The CDR3 is made up of 16 amino acids. Germline V gene sequence: CDR1 DFQATT, CDR2 SNEGSKA (reference sequence). The CDR3 nucleotides read TGCAGTGCTAGACCAAGGTCAGGGGGCGTTAATGAAAAACTGTTTTTT. Residues: CSARPRSGGVNEKLFF.

This clonotype was picked up a small number of times. CDR3 DNA: TGTGCCAGCAGCTTTCGACAGGCGCCTAGCACAGATACGCAGTATTTT. Translation: CASSFRQAPSTDTQYF. This chain links TRBV5-5 with TRBJ2-3; weak D call: TRBD1 (6 bases). Trimming cost V 2 bases and J 0 bases, with 13 bases left between them. Germline V gene sequence: CDR1 SGHKS, CDR2 YYEKEE (reference sequence). This CDR3 is 16 amino acids long. The whole variable domain, remainder taken from reference TRBV5-5 and TRBJ2-3, is DAGVTQSPTHLIKTRGQQVTLRCSPISGHKSVSWYQQVLGQGPQFIFQYYEKEERGRGNFPDRFSARQFPNYSSELNVNALLLGDSALYLCASSFRQAPSTDTQYFGPGTRLTVL.

The rearrangement uses TRBV20-1 and TRBJ2-7, with D tentatively TRBD2 (5 bases). Trimming took off 1 base at V and 5 bases at J, with 15 bases between the two ends. The germline V gene encodes CDR1 DFQATT and CDR2 SNEGSKA (reference sequence). The CDR3 contains 14 residues. As DNA, the CDR3 is TGCAGTGCTAGAGGAGGTCTAGCAGATAACGAGCAGTACTTC. Translating gives CSARGGLADNEQYF.

The V and J genes are TRBV6-2 or TRBV6-3 and TRBJ2-1; 9 positions agree with TRBD2. The length of the CDR3 is 20 residues. V trimming: 0 bases; J trimming: 0 bases; junction bases outside the gene matches: 12. CDR1 and CDR2 from the germline V gene are MNHEY and SVGEGT. The CDR3 protein is CASSYSFGLAGSSSYNEQFF. As DNA, the CDR3 is TGTGCCAGCAGTTACTCCTTCGGGCTAGCGGGGTCCAGCTCCTACAATGAGCAGTTCTTC.

This clonotype has more than one count but fewer than ten. This chain links TRBV5-1 with TRBJ2-7, with D maybe TRBD2 (5 bases). The germline V gene encodes CDR1 SGHRS and CDR2 YFSETQ. The V end lost 8 bases, the J end lost 2 bases, and 20 bases lay between the germline ends. The CDR3 spans 15 residues. The CDR3 sequence is CASSPSFGLTYEQYF. The CDR3 DNA follows: TGCGCCAGTAGTCCAAGCTTCGGACTGACCTACGAGCAGTACTTC. Combining the CDR3 with reference TRBV5-1 and TRBJ2-7 gives the whole variable domain KAGVTQTPRYLIKTRGQQVTLSCSPISGHRSVSWYQQTPGQGLQFLFEYFSETQRNKGNFPGRFSGRQFSNSRSEMNVSTLELGDSALYLCASSPSFGLTYEQYFGPGTRLTVT.

The rearrangement links TRBV20-1 to TRBJ1-5, with D tentatively TRBD1 (6 bases). Germline loops: CDR1 DFQATT, CDR2 SNEGSKA (reference sequence). This CDR3 has 14 amino acids. The V and J ends lost 5 bases and 1 base respectively, with 12 bases between them. The CDR3 reads CSASDRLSNQPQHF. In nucleotides, the CDR3 is TGCAGTGCTTCGGACAGATTAAGCAATCAGCCCCAGCATTTT.